These 6 T cell receptor beta chains were all obtained from the same sample, sequenced in a study of shared clonotypes between healthy human individuals. In the naive CD8 group, cells lacked CD45RO and were positively selected for CCR7, so terminally differentiated effector memory CD45RA+ cells were left out. Sequenced by immunoSEQ multiplex PCR; TCRdb stores in-frame clones only, minus some. This sample yields approximately 2,200,000 clones, of which 85% to 95% are seen a single time; about 1.5% belongs to the top ten. The sample was naive CD8+ T cells from PBMCs. All receptors derive from a man between 18 and 29 years old in good health. Some clones in this sample may be carry-over from other donors' samples.

This chain links TRBV2 with TRBJ2-7; D is undetermined. The germline CDR1 and CDR2 sequences are SNHLY and FYNNEI. The germline V and J ends were trimmed by 1 base and 6 bases, with 7 bases remaining between them. The CDR3 runs 12 residues. The CDR3 region is CASSEDWGEQYF. Here the CDR3 DNA reads TGTGCCAGCAGTGAAGATTGGGGCGAGCAGTACTTC.

CDR3 residues: CASSSHRAGAAVALFF. The CDR3 coding sequence is TGTGCCAGCAGTTCCCACAGGGCCGGGGCAGCCGTTGCGCTGTTTTTT. V and J are TRBV28 and TRBJ2-2; a weak D match, TRBD1 (6 bases). V lost 4 bases to trimming and J lost 13 bases, with 25 bases between them. CDR1 is MDHEN and CDR2 is SYDVKM in the germline V gene. The CDR3 is made up of 16 amino acids.

The J gene is TRBJ2-2, the V gene TRBV7-9, with 8 nucleotides matching TRBD2. J was trimmed by 6 bases and V by 4 bases; bases with no gene match: 7. The germline V gene has CDR1 SEHNR and CDR2 FQNEAQ (reference sequence). This CDR3 has 15 residues. CDR3 amino acids: CASSSAGDPSGELFF. CDR3 DNA sequence: TGTGCCAGCAGCTCAGCGGGAGACCCGTCCGGGGAGCTGTTTTTT.

The chain couples TRBV27 to TRBJ2-1; TRBD2 is a possible D gene (5 bases). Germline V gene sequence: CDR1 MNHEY, CDR2 SMNVEV (reference sequence). The CDR3 extends over 13 amino acids. V shed 0 bases and J shed 10 bases, with 10 bases lying between them. The CDR3 reads CASSLSEAEEQFF. Here the CDR3 DNA reads TGTGCCAGCAGTTTATCGGAGGCGGAAGAGCAGTTCTTC.

The J gene is TRBJ1-1, the V gene TRBV5-4; 9 bases align to TRBD1. Losses at the gene ends were 4 bases for V and 1 base for J; bases not matched to a gene: 8. Germline V lookup: CDR1 SGHNT, CDR2 YYREEE (reference sequence). The CDR3 totals 16 residues. DNA for the CDR3: TGTGCCAGCAGCAACAACAGGGGGCGAGGGAACACTGAAGCTTTCTTT. Translated: CASSNNRGRGNTEAFF.

The chain combines TRBV7-9 with TRBJ2-5; D might be TRBD2 (6 bases). This CDR3 contains 17 residues. CDR1 and CDR2 (germline): SEHNR, FQNEAQ (reference sequence). V was cut by 5 bases and J by 1 base, with 20 bases left in between. The CDR3 DNA reads TGTGCCAGCAGCCGCCGAGGGCTAGCGCACTTCCAAGAGACCCAGTACTTC. Its translation: CASSRRGLAHFQETQYF.